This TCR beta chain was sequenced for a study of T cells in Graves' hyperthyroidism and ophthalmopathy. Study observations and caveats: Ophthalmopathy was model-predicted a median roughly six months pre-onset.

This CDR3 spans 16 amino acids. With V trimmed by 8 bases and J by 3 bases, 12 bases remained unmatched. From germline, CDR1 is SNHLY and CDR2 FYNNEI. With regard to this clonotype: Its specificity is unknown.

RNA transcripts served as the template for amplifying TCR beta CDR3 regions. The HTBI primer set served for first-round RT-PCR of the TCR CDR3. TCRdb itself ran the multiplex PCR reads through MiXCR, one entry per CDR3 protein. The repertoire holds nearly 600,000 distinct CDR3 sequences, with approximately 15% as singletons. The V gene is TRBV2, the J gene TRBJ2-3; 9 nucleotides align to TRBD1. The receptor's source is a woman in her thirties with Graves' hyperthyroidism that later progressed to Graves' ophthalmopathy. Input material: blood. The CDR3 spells CASGKRDRALTDTQYF. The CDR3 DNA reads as TGTGCCAGCGGAAAACGGGACAGGGCTTTGACAGATACGCAGTATTTT.